This T cell receptor (beta chain) was identified in a study of blood T cell repertoires in COVID-19. The protocol was immunoSEQ multiplex PCR, while the TCRdb copy is restricted to in-frame clones and leaves out a portion. This table has under 300,000 clones, about 88% appearing once. The sample holds one count of this clone. Enrollees, 18 to 89 years old, lived in about two dozen US areas. Participant-given clinical history determined each cohort assignment. The CDR3 loop spans 13 amino acids. Per the germline V gene, CDR1 is GTSNPN and CDR2 is SVGIG (reference sequence). V is TRBV30 and J is TRBJ2-5, with D perhaps TRBD2 (6 bases). The receptor was isolated from a woman aged 45-65 years who had recovered from COVID-19. Specimen: PBMCs or T cells enriched from blood (not recorded which). CDR3 DNA: TGTGCAACCGGAGGGATTAGTCAAGAGACCCAGTACTTC. This sequence encodes CATGGISQETQYF.